These T cell receptor beta chains were read from a single sample in a study of T cells in Graves' hyperthyroidism and ophthalmopathy. TCRdb used MiXCR to reprocess the multiplex PCR reads, holding one entry per CDR3 protein. The top ten clones hold less than 25% of a sample with around 380,000 distinct CDR3 sequences, approximately 13% of them seen once. The specimen was blood. The receptors were sampled from a man aged 25-45 years with Graves' hyperthyroidism that later progressed to Graves' ophthalmopathy. CDR3s leave out the opening cysteine and the closing phenylalanine or tryptophan.

>TRBV12-3/TRBV12-4
ASSLASNQPQH
>TRBV10-3
AISSGQGIWETQY
>TRBV19
ATTPGGFYGYT
>TRBV27
ASSLSFSGINQPQH
>TRBV4-1
ASSQRGQANTEAF
>TRBV3-1
ASSQGGLAGVVNEQF
>TRBV6-1
ASSRAGGELF
>TRBV2
ASSLFPRSNYGYT
>TRBV5-1
ASRFPRQGPSTDTQY
>TRBV28
ASSGVQAESYEQY
>TRBV28
ASKGQRNQPQH
>TRBV6-2/TRBV6-3
ASTQYSSQPQH
>TRBV28
ASSFSRTSGLSYNEQF